A single sample gave rise to the 3 T cell receptor beta chains below, sequenced in a study of shared clonotypes between healthy human individuals. The data were produced by immunoSEQ multiplex PCR, yet TCRdb's version contains in-frame clones alone and is incomplete. Among about 1.5 million clones listed, approximately 98% were seen once. Sequencing was done on a sample of naive CD4+ T cells sorted from blood. Documented subset: CD45RA+ positively selected. The receptors come from a man between 25 and 39 years old in good health.

The chain is built from TRBV6-6 and TRBJ1-5; D is unresolved. This CDR3 is built from 16 residues. Germline values: CDR1 MNHNY, CDR2 SVGAGI (reference sequence). V was trimmed by 2 bases and J by 5 bases, leaving 16 bases between them. As DNA, the CDR3 is TGTGCCAGCAGTTACCACAGCCTAAAGGGTGATCAGCCCCAGCATTTT. Translation: CASSYHSLKGDQPQHF.

This clone is a singleton in its sample. The chain joins TRBV19 to TRBJ2-3, with no clear D. The CDR3 is 13 amino acids. Per the germline V gene, CDR1 is LNHDA and CDR2 is SQIVND (reference sequence). The germline V and J ends were trimmed by 7 bases and 0 bases, with 8 bases remaining between them. The CDR3 nucleotides read TGTGCCAGTAAGATACCGAGCACAGATACGCAGTATTTT. Its translation: CASKIPSTDTQYF.

For the CDR3, the DNA is TGTGCCAGCAGCCGGGAACAGGGGCGGGCTGAAGCTTTCTTT. Protein product: CASSREQGRAEAFF. The chain carries TRBV4-2 and TRBJ1-1; 7 bases agree with TRBD1. V gave up 4 bases and J gave up 6 bases; unmatched junction bases: 8. CDR1 is LGHNA, CDR2 YNFKEQ, per germline. The CDR3 totals 14 residues.